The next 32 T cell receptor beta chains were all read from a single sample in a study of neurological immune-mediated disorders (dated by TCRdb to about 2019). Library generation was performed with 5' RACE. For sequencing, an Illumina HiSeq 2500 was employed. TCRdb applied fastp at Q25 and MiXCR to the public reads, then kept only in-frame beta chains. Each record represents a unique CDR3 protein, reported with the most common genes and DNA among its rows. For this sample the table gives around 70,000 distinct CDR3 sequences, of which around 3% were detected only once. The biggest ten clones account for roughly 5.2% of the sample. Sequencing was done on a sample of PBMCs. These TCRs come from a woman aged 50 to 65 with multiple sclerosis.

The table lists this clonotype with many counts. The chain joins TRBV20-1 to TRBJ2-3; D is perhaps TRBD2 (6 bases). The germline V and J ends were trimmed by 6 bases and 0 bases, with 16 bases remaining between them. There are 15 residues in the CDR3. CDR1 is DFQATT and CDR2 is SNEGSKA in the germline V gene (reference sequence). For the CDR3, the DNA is TGCAGTGCCGCCCGACTAGGCGTTAGCACAGATACGCAGTATTTT. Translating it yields CSAARLGVSTDTQYF.

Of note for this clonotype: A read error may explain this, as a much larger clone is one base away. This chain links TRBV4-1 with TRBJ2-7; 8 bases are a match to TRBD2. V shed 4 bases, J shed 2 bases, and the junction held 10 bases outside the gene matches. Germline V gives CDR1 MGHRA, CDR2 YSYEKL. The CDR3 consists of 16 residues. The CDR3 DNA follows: TGCGCCAGCAGCCGGCTGGGACTAGTTCACACCTACGAGCAGTACTTC. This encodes CASSRLGLVHTYEQYF.

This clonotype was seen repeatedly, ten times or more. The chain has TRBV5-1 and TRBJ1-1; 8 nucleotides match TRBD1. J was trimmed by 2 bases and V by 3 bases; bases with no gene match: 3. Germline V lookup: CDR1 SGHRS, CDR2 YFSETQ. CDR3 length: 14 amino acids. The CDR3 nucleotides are TGCGCCAGCAGCTACGGGACAGGAAACACTGAAGCTTTCTTT. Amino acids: CASSYGTGNTEAFF.

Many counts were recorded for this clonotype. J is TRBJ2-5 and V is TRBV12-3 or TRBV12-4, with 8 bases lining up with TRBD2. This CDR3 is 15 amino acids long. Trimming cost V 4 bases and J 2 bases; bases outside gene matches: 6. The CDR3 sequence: CASSYSGEEQETQYF. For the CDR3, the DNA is TGTGCCAGCAGTTATAGCGGGGAGGAGCAAGAGACCCAGTACTTC.

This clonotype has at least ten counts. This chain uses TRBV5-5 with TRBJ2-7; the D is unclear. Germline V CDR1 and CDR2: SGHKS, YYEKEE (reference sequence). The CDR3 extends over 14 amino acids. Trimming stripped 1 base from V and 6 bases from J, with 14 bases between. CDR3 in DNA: TGTGCCAGCAGCTTGATAGGGCAGGCGCGCGAGCAGTACTTC. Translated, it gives CASSLIGQAREQYF.

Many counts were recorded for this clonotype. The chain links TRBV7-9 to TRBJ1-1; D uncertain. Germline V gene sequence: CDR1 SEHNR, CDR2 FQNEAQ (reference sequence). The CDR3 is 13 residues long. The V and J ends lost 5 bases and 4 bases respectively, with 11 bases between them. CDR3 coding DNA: TGTGCCAGCAGCGCAGCCCGGGCCACTGAAGCTTTCTTT. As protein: CASSAARATEAFF.

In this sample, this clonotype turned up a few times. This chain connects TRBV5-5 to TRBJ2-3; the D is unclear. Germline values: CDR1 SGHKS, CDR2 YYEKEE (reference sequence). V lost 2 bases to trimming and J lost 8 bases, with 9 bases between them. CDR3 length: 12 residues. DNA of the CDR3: TGTGCCAGCAGCTTTGGTTTGGGTACGCAGTATTTT. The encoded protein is CASSFGLGTQYF.

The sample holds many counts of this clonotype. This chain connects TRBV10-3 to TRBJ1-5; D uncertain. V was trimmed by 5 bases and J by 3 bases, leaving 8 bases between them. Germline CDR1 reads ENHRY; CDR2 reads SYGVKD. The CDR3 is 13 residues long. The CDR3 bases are TGTGCCATCAGTAGCCAGCCCAATCAGCCCCAGCATTTT. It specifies CAISSQPNQPQHF.

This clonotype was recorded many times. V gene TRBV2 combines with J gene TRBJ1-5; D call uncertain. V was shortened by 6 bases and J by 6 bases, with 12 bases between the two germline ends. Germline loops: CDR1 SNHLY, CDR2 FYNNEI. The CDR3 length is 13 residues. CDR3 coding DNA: TGTGCCAGCAGGCCGGGCCTTAGTCAGCCCCAGCATTTT. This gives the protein CASRPGLSQPQHF.

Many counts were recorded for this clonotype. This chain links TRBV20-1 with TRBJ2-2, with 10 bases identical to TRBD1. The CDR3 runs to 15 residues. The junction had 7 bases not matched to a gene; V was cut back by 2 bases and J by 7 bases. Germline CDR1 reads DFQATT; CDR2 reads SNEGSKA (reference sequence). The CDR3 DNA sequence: TGCAGTGCTAGAAATCGACAGGGGGCGGACGGGGAGCTGTTTTTT. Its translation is CSARNRQGADGELFF.

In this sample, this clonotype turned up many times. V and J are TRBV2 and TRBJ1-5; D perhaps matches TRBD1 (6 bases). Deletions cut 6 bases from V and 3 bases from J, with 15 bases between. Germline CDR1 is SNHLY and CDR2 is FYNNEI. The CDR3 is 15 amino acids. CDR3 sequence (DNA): TGTGCCAGCAGCCCACAGGGAACATTCAATCAGCCCCAGCATTTT. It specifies CASSPQGTFNQPQHF.

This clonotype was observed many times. CDR3 DNA sequence: TGCAGTGCTAGTAACACAGGGCGTGAAAAACTGTTTTTT. Its translation: CSASNTGREKLFF. This sequence joins TRBV20-1 and TRBJ1-4, with a tentative D call TRBD1 (6 bases). In germline, CDR1 is DFQATT, CDR2 SNEGSKA (reference sequence). The V end was cut by 3 bases, the J end by 7 bases, with 12 bases between. This CDR3 contains 13 residues.

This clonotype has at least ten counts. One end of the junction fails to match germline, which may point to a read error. The CDR3 loop is CASSRTGASNKKLFF. For the CDR3, the DNA is TGTGCCAGCAGTCGGACGGGAGCAAGTAATAAAAAACTGTTTTTT. The rearrangement joins TRBV12-3 or TRBV12-4 to TRBJ1-4, with unresolved D. This CDR3 has 15 amino acids.

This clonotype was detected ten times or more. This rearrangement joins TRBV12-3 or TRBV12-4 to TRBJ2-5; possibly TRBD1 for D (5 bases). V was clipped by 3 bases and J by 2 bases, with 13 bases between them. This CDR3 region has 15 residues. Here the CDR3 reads CASSFQGMGQETQYF. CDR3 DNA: TGTGCCAGCAGTTTCCAGGGAATGGGGCAAGAGACCCAGTACTTC.

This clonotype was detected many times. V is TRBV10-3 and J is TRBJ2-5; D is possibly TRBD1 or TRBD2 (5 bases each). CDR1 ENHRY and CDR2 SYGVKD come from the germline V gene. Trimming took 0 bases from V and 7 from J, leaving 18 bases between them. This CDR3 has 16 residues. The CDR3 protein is CAISESMPEGTGTQYF. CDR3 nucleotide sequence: TGTGCCATCAGTGAGTCGATGCCAGAGGGGACGGGGACCCAGTACTTC.

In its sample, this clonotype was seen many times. This CDR3 is CASSPRQGDSEAFF. For the CDR3, the DNA is TGTGCCAGCTCACCAAGACAGGGGGACAGCGAAGCTTTCTTT. This chain links TRBV18 with TRBJ1-1, with TRBD1 matching 9 bases. The CDR3 covers 14 residues. Germline loops: CDR1 KGHSH, CDR2 LQKENI. V lost 2 bases to trimming and J lost 8 bases; unmatched junction nucleotides: 6.

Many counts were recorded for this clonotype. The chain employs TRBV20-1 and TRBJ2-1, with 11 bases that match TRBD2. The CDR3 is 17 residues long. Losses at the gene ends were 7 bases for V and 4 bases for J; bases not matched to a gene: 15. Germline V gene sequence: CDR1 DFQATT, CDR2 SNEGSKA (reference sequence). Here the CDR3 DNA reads TGCAGTGTAATCATGAGGGCCGGGACTAGCGGTTACAATGAGCAGTTCTTC. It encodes CSVIMRAGTSGYNEQFF.

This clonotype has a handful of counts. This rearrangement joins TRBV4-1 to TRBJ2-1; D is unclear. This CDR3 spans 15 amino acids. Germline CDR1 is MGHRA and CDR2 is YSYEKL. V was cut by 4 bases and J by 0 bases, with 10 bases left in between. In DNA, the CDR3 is TGCGCCAGCAGCCTACGGGTGAACTCCTACAATGAGCAGTTCTTC. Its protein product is CASSLRVNSYNEQFF.

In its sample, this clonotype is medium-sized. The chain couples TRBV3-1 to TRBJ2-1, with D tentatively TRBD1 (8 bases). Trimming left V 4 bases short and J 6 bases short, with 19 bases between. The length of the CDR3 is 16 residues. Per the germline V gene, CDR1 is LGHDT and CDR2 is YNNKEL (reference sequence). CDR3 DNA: TGTGCCAGCAGCCGGTTCGGACAGGGCGGGGGCAATGAGCAGTTCTTC. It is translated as CASSRFGQGGGNEQFF.

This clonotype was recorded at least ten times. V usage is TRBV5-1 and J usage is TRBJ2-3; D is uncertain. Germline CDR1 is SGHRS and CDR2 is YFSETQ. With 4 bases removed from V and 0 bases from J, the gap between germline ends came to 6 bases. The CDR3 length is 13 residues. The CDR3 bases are TGCGCCAGCAGCAAGGACAGCACAGATACGCAGTATTTT. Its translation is CASSKDSTDTQYF.

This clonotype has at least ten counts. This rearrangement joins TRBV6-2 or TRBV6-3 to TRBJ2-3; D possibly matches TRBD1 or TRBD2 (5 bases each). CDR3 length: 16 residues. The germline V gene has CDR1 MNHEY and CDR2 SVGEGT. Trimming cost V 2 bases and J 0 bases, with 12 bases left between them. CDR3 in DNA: TGTGCCAGCAGTTACGGATGGGGGTCTAGCACAGATACGCAGTATTTT. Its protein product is CASSYGWGSSTDTQYF.

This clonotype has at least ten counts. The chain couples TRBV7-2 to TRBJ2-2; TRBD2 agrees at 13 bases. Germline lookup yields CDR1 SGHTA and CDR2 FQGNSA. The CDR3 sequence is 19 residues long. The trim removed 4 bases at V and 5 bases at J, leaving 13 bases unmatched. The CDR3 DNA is TGTGCCAGCAGCTCTTACACCACTAGCGGGGGGGCCGCTACCGGGGAGCTGTTTTTT. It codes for CASSSYTTSGGAATGELFF.

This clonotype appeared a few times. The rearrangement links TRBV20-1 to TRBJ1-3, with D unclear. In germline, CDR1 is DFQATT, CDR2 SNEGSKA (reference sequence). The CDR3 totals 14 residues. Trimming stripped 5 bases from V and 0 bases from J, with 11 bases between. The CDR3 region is CSAETQDSGNTIYF. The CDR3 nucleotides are TGCAGTGCTGAAACTCAAGACTCTGGAAACACCATATATTTT.

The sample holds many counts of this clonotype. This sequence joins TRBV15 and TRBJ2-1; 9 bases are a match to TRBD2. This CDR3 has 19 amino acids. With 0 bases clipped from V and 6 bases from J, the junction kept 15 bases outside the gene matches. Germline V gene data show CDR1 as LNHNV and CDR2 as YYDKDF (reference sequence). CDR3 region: CATSRDRGYGGGAVNEQFF. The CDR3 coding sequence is TGTGCCACCAGCAGAGATCGCGGGTATGGCGGGGGGGCTGTCAATGAGCAGTTCTTC.

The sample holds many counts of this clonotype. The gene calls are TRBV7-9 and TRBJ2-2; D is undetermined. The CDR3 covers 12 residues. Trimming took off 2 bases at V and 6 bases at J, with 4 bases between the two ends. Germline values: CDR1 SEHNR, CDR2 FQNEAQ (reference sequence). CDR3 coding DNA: TGTGCCAGCAGCTTAATGCCCGGGGAGCTGTTTTTT. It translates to CASSLMPGELFF.

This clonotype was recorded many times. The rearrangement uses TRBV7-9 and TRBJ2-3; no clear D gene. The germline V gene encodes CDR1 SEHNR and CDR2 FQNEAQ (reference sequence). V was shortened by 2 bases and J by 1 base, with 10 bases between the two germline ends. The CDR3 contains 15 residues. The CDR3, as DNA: TGTGCCAGCAGCTTAAGCCATGGGGGCACAGATACGCAGTATTTT. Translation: CASSLSHGGTDTQYF.

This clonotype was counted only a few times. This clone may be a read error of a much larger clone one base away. The CDR3 sequence is CASSAGLEGGRSYEQYF. CDR3 bases: TGTGCCAGCAGTGCGGGACTAGAGGGAGGACGCTCCTACGAGCAGTACTTC. This chain connects TRBV2 to TRBJ2-7; 8 bases agree with TRBD2. Germline trimming cut 4 bases from V and 0 bases from J; bases unmatched to any gene: 11. Germline V lookup: CDR1 SNHLY, CDR2 FYNNEI. The CDR3 totals 17 residues.

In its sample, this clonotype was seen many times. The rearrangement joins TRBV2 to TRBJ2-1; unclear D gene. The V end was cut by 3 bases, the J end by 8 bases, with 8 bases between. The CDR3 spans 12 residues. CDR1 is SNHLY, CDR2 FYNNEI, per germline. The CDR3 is CASSEFRDEQFF. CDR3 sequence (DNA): TGTGCCAGCAGTGAGTTTAGGGATGAGCAGTTCTTC. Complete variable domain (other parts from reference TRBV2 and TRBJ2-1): EPEVTQTPSHQVTQMGQEVILRCVPISNHLYFYWYRQILGQKVEFLVSFYNNEISEKSEIFDDQFSVERPDGSNFTLKIRSTKLEDSAMYFCASSEFRDEQFFGPGTRLTVL.

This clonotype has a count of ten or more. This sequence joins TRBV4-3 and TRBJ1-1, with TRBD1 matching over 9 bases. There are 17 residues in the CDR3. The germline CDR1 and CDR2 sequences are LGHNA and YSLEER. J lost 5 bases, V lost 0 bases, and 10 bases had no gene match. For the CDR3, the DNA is TGCGCCAGCAGCCAAGATCGCATAGACAGGGGGAGGACTGAAGCTTTCTTT. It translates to CASSQDRIDRGRTEAFF.

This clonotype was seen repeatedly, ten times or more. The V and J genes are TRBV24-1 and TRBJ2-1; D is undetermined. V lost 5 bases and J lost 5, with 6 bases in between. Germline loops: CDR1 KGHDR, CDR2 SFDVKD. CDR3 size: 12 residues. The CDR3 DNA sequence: TGTGCCACCAGTGCAAACAACAATGAGCAGTTCTTC. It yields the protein CATSANNNEQFF.

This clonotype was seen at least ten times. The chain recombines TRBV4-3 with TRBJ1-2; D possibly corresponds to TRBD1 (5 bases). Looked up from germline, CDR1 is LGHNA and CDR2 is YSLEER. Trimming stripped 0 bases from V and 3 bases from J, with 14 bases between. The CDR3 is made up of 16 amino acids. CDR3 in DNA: TGCGCCAGCAGCCAAGATGGAAGGGGACGGTACTATGGCTACACCTTC. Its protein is CASSQDGRGRYYGYTF.

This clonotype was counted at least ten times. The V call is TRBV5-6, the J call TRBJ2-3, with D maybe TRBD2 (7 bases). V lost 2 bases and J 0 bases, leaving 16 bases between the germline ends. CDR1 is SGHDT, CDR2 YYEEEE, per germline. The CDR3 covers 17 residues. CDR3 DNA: TGTGCCAGCAGCTTTGGCCGGGCGGGGGCCAGCACAGATACGCAGTATTTT. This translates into CASSFGRAGASTDTQYF.